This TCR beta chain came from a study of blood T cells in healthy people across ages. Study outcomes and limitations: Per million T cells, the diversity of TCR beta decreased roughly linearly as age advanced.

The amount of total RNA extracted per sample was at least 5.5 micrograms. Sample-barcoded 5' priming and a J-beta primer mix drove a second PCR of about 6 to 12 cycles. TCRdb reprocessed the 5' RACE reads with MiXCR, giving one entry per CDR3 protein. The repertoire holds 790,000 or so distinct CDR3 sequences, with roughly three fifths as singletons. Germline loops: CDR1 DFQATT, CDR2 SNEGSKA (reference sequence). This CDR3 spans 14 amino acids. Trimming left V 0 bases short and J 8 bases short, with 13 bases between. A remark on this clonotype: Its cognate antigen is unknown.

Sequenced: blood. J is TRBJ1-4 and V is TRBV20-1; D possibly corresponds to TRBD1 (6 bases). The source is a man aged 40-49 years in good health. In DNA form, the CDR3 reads TGCAGTGCTAGAGATCGGGGGCTTGGGGAAAAACTGTTTTTT. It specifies CSARDRGLGEKLFF.